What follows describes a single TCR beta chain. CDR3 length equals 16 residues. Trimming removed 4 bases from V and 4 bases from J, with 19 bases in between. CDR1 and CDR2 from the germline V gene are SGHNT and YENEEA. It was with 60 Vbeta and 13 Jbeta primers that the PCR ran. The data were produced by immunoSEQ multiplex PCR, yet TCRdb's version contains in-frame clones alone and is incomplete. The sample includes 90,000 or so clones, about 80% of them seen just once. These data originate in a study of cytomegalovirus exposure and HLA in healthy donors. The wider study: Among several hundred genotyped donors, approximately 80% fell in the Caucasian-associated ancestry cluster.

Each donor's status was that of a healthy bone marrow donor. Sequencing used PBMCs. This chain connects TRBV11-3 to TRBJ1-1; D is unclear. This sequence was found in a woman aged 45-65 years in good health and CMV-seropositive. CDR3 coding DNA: TGTGCCAGCAGCTCGCCCCTGGGCAGAAGTTTCACTGAAGCTTTCTTT. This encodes CASSSPLGRSFTEAFF.